This TCR beta chain was captured in a study of blood T cell repertoires in COVID-19. In the study overall: T cells, B-cell-depleted T cells, or PBMCs supplied cDNA or gDNA.

This CDR3 region has 18 residues. Trimming took 0 bases from V and 4 from J; bases not matched to a gene: 10. From germline, CDR1 is MNHEY and CDR2 SMNVEV (reference sequence). Authors' data handling: Using reference gene primer amplification, nucleated cell counts were estimated. Data came from immunoSEQ multiplex PCR; TCRdb stores just in-frame clones and leaves some out. D and trimming come from the DNA, and the V and J calls and clone size come from that table. Here the sample spans about 87,000 clones, roughly 91% being singletons. Followed over time, Seattle patients had been enrolled while infection was active. This clone was seen just once.

This clonotype originated in a man aged 18-30 years with COVID-19, enrolled during active disease. Sequences were obtained from peripheral blood. The gene calls are TRBV27 and TRBJ2-1; TRBD2 agrees at 9 bases. The CDR3 loop is CASSLSGAGGPGYNEQFF. CDR3 nucleotides: TGTGCCAGCAGTTTATCTGGCGCGGGAGGGCCGGGGTACAATGAGCAGTTCTTC.